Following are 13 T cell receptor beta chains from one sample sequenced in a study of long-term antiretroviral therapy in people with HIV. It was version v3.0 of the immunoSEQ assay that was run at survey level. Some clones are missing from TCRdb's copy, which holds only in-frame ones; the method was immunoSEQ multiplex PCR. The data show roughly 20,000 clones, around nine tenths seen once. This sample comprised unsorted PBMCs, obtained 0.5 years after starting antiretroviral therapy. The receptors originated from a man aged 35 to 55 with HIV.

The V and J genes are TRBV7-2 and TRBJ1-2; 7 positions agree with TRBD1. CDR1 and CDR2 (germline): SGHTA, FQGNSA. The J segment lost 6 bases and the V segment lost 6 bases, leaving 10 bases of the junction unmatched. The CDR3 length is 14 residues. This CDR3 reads CASRSTTGTDGYTF. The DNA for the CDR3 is TGTGCCAGCAGATCGACGACCGGGACAGATGGCTACACCTTC.

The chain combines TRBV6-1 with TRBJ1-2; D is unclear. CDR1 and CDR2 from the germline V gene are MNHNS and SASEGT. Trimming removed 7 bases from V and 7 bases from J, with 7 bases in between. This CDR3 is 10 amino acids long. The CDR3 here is CASTSPGYTF. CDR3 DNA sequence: TGTGCCAGCACATCTCCTGGCTACACCTTC.

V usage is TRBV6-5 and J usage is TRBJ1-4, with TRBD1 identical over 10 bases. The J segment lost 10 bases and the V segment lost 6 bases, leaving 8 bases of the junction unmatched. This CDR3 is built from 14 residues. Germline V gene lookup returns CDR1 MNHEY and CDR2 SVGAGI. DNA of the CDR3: TGTGCCAGCAGGCCAGACAGGGGGCAGGGAAAACTGTTTTTT. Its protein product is CASRPDRGQGKLFF.

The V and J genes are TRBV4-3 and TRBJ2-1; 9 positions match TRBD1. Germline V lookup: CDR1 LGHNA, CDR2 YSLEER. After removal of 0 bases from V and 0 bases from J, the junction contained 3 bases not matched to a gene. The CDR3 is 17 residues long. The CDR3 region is CASSQDWGQGSYNEQFF. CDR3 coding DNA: TGCGCCAGCAGCCAAGATTGGGGACAGGGCTCCTACAATGAGCAGTTCTTC.

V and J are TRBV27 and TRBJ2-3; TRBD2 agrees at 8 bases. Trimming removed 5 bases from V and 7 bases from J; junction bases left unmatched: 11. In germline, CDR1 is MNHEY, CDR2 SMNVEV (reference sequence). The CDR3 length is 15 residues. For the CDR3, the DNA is TGTGCCAGCAGTCTTAGCGGGACTCTTGGGAATACGCAGTATTTT. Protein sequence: CASSLSGTLGNTQYF.

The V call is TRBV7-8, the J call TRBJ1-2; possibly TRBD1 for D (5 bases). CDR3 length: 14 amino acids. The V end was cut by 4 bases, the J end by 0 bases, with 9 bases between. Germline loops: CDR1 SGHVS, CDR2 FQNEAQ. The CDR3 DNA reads TGTGCCAGCAGCTCGACAGTAGCTAACTATGGCTACACCTTC. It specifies CASSSTVANYGYTF.

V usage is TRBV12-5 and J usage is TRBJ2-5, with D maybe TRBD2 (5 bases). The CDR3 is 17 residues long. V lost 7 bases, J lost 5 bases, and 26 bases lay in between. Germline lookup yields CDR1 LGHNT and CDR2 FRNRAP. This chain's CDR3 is CASVAGPGRAEGETQYF. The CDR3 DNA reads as TGTGCTAGTGTGGCCGGACCTGGGCGCGCCGAGGGTGAGACCCAGTACTTC. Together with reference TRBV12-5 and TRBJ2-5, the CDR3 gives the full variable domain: DARVTQTPRHKVTEMGQEVTMRCQPILGHNTVFWYRQTMMQGLELLAYFRNRAPLDDSGMPKDRFSAEMPDATLATLKIQPSEPRDSAVYFCASVAGPGRAEGETQYFGPGTRLLVL.

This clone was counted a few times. The CDR3 region is CASQKTGSSYEQYF. In nucleotides, the CDR3 is TGTGCCAGCCAGAAGACAGGGAGCTCCTACGAGCAGTACTTC. The gene calls are TRBV28 and TRBJ2-7, with 7 bases matching TRBD1. The germline gives CDR1 MDHEN, CDR2 SYDVKM. The CDR3 contains 14 residues. V dropped 8 bases and J dropped 0; count of bases not matched to a gene: 7.

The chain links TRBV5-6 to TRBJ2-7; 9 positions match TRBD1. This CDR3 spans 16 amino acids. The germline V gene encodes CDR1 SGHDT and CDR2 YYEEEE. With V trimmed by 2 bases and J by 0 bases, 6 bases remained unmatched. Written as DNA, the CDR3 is TGTGCCAGCAGCTTAGGAGGACAGGGGTTCTCCTACGAGCAGTACTTC. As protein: CASSLGGQGFSYEQYF.

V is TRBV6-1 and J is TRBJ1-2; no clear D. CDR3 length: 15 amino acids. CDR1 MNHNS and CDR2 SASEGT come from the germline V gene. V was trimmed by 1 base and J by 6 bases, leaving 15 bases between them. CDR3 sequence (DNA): TGTGCCAGCAGTGAAGAGGGATACCTAAGGGATGGCTACACCTTC. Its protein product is CASSEEGYLRDGYTF.

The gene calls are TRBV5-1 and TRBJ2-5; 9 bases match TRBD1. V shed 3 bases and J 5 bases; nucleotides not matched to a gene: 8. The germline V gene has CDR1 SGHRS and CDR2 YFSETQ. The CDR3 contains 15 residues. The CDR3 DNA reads TGCGCCAGCAGCTCGGGACAGGGTCGAGGGGAGACCCAGTACTTC. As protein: CASSSGQGRGETQYF.

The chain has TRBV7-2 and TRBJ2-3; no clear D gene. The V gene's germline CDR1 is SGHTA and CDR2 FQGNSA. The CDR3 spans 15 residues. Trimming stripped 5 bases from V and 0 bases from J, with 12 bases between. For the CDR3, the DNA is TGTGCCAGCAGCCCCACCGTATCCAGCACAGATACGCAGTATTTT. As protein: CASSPTVSSTDTQYF.

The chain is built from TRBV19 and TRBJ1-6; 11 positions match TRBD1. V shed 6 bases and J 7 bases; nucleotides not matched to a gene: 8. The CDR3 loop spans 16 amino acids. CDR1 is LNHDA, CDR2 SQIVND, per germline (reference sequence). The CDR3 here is CASSTGTGGSNSPLHF. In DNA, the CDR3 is TGTGCCAGTAGCACCGGGACAGGGGGTTCCAATTCACCCCTCCACTTT.